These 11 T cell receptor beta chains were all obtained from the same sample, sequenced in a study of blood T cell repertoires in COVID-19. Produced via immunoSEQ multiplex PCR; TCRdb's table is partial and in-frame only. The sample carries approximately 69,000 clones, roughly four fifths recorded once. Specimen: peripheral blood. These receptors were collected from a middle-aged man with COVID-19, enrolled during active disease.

Here the CDR3 reads CASSLKSGQGYEQYF. The CDR3 coding sequence is TGTGCCAGCAGCTTAAAATCGGGACAGGGCTACGAGCAGTACTTC. The rearrangement links TRBV11-3 to TRBJ2-7; 9 positions agree with TRBD1. The trim removed 2 bases at V and 3 bases at J, leaving 5 bases unmatched. The CDR3 spans 15 residues. The germline gives CDR1 SGHNT, CDR2 YENEEA.

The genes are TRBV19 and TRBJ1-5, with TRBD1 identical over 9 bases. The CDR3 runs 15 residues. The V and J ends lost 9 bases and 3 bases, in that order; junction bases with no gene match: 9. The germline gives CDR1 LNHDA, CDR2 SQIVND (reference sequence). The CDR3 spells CASRQGVRINQPQHF. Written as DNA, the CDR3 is TGTGCCAGCCGACAGGGGGTGAGAATCAATCAGCCCCAGCATTTT.

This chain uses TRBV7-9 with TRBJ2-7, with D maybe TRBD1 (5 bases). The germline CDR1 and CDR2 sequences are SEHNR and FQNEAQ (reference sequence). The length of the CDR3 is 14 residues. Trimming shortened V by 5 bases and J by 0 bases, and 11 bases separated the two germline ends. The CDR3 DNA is TGTGCCAGCAGCCCCCGGACAAACTCCTACGAGCAGTACTTC. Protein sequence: CASSPRTNSYEQYF. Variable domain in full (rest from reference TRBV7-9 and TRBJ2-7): DTGVSQNPRHKITKRGQNVTFRCDPISEHNRLYWYRQTLGQGPEFLTYFQNEAQLEKSRLLSDRFSAERPKGSFSTLEIQRTEQGDSAMYLCASSPRTNSYEQYFGPGTRLTVT.

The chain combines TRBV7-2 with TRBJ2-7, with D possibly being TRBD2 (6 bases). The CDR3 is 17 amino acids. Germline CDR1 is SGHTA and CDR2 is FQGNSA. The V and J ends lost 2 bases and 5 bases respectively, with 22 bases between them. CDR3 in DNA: TGTGCCAGCAGCTTAAACGTTAAATACGGGACTCCACACGAGCAGTACTTC. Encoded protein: CASSLNVKYGTPHEQYF.

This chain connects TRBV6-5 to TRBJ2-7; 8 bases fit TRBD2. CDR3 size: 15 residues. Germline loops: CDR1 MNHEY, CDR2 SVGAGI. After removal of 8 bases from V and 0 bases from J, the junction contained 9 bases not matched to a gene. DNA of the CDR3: TGTGCCAGCTTCGGGCTAGCGGGTCCCTCCTACGAGCAGTACTTC. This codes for CASFGLAGPSYEQYF.

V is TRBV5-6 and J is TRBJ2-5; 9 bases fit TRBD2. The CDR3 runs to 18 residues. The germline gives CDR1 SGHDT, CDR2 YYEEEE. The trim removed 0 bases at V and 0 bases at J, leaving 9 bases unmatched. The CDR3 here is CASSLVTAGGPDQETQYF. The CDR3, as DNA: TGTGCCAGCAGCTTGGTGACAGCGGGGGGACCAGACCAAGAGACCCAGTACTTC.

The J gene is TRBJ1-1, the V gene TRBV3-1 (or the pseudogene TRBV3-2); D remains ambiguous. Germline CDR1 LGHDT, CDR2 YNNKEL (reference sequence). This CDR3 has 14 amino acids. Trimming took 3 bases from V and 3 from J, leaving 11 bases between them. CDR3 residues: CASSQGLADTEAFF. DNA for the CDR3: TGTGCCAGCAGCCAGGGCCTAGCGGACACTGAAGCTTTCTTT.

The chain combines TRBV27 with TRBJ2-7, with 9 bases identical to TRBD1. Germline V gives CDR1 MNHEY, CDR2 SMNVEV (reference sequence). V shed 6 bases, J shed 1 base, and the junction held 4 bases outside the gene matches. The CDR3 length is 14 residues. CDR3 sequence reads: CASRRDRESYEQYF. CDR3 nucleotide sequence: TGTGCCAGCAGGCGGGACAGGGAATCCTACGAGCAGTACTTC.

The CDR3, as DNA: TGCGCCAGCAGCCAAGATAGGGCGGGGGGGCAAGAGACCCAGTACTTC. Residues: CASSQDRAGGQETQYF. The rearrangement links TRBV4-3 to TRBJ2-5, with 9 bases fitting TRBD2. CDR3 size: 16 residues. The ends lost 0 bases at V and 2 bases at J; junction bases unmatched: 4. CDR1 and CDR2 from the germline V gene are LGHNA and YSLEER.

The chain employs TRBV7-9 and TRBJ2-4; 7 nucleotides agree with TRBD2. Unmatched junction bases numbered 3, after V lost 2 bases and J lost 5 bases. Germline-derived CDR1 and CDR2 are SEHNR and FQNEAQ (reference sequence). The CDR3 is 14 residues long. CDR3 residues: CASSLQAGENIQYF. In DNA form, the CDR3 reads TGTGCCAGCAGCTTACAGGCGGGAGAAAACATTCAGTACTTC.

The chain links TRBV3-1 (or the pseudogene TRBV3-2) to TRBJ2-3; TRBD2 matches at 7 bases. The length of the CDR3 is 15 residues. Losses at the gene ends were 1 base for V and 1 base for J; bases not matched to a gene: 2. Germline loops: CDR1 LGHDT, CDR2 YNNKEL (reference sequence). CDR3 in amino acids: CASSQGLAGTDTQYF. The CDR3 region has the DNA TGTGCCAGCAGCCAAGGACTAGCTGGCACAGATACGCAGTATTTT.